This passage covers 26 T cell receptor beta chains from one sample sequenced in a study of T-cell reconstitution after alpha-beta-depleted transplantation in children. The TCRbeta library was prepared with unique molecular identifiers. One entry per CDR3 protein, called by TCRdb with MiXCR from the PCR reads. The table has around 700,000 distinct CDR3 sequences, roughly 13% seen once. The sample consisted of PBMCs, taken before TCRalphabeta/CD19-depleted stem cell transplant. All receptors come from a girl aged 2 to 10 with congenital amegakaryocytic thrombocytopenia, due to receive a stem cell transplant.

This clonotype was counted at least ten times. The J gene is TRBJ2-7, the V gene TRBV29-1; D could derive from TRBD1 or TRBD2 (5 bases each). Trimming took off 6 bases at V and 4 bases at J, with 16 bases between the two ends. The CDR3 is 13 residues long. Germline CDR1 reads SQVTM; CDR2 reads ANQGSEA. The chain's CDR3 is CSVKPGPTYEQYF. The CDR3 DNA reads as TGCAGCGTAAAACCGGGGCCGACGTACGAGCAGTACTTC.

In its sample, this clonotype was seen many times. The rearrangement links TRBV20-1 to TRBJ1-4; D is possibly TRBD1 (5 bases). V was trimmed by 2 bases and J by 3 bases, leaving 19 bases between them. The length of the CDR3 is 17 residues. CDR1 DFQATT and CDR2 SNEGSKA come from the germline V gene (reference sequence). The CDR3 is CSARRRRGARANEKLFF. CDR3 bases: TGCAGTGCTAGACGCCGCCGAGGGGCGCGGGCTAATGAAAAACTGTTTTTT.

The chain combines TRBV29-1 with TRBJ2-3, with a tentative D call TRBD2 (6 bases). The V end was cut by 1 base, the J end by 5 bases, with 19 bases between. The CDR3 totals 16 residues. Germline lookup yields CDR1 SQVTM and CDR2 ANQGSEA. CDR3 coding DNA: TGCAGCGTTGAAGGCCGCTTAGCGGTCCCTTTAGATACGCAGTATTTT. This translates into CSVEGRLAVPLDTQYF.

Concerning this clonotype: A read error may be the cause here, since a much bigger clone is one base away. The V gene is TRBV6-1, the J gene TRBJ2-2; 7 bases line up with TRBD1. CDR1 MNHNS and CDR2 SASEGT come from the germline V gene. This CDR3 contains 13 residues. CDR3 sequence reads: CASSQGYAGELLF. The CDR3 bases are TGTGCCAGCTCACAGGGGTACGCCGGGGAGCTGTTATTT.

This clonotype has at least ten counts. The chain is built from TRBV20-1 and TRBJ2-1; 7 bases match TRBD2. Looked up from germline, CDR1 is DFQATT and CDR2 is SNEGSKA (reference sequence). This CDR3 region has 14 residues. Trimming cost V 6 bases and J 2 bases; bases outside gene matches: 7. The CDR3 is CSAKAGLPYNEQFF. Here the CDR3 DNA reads TGCAGTGCGAAAGCGGGACTCCCCTACAATGAGCAGTTCTTC.

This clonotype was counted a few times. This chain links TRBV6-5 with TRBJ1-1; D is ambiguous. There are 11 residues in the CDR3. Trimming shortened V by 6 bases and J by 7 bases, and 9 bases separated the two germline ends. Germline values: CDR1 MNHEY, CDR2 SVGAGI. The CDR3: CASRNSYEAFF. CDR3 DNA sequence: TGTGCCAGCAGGAACAGCTATGAAGCTTTCTTT.

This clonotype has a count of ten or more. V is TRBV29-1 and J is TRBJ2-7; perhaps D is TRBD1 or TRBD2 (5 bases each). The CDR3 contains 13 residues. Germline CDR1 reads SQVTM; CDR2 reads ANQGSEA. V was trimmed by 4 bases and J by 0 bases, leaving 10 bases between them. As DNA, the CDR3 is TGCAGCGTTGGGGACCTAAGCTCCTACGAGCAGTACTTC. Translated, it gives CSVGDLSSYEQYF.

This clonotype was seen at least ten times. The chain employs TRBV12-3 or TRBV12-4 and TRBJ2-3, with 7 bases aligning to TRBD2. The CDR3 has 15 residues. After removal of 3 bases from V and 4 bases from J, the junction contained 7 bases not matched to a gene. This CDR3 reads CASSLRAGDPDTQYF. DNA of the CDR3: TGTGCCAGCAGTTTGCGGGCGGGAGACCCAGATACGCAGTATTTT.

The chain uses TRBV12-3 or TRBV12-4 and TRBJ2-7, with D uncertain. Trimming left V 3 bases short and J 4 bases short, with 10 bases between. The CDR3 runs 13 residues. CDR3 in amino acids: CASSFPASYEQYF. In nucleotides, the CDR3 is TGTGCCAGCAGTTTCCCCGCTTCGTACGAGCAGTACTTC.

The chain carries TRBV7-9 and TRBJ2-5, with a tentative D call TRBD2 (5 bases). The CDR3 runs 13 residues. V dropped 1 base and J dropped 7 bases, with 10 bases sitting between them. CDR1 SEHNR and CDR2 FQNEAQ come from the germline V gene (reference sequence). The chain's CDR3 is CASSLVPGVTQYF. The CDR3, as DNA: TGTGCCAGCAGCTTAGTCCCCGGGGTGACCCAGTACTTC.

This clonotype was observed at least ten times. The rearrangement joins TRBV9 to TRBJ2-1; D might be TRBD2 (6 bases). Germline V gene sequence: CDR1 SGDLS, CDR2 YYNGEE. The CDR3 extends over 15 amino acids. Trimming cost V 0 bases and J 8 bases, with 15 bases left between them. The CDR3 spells CASSVEGTGGDEQFF. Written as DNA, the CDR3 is TGTGCCAGCAGCGTAGAGGGCACCGGCGGGGATGAGCAGTTCTTC.

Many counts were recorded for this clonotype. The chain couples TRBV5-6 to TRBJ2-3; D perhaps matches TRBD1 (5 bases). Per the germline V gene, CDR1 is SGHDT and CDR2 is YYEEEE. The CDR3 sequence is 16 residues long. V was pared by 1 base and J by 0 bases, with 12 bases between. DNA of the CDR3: TGTGCCAGCAGCTTGAGGCGACAGCTAAGCACAGATACGCAGTATTTT. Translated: CASSLRRQLSTDTQYF.

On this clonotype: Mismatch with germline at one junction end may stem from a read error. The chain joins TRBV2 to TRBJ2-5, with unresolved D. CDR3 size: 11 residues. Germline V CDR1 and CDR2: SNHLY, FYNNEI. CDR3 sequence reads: CASSETETQYF. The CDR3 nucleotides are TGCGCCAGCAGCGAGACAGAGACCCAGTACTTC.

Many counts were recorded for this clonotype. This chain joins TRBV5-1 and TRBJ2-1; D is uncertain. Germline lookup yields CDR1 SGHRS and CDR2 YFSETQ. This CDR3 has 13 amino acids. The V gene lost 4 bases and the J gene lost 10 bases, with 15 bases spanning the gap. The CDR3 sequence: CASSLTNRFEQFF. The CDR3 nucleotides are TGCGCCAGCAGCCTTACCAACAGATTCGAGCAGTTCTTC.

The CDR3, as DNA: TGTGCCTGGGACCTATTTGGGAGCGGGAACACCGGGGAGCTGTTTTTT. Translated: CAWDLFGSGNTGELFF. The J gene is TRBJ2-2, the V gene TRBV30; tentative D call: TRBD2 (5 bases). The germline CDR1 and CDR2 sequences are GTSNPN and SVGIG (reference sequence). Trimming pared 5 bases from V and 1 base from J, leaving 17 bases between. The CDR3 loop spans 16 amino acids.

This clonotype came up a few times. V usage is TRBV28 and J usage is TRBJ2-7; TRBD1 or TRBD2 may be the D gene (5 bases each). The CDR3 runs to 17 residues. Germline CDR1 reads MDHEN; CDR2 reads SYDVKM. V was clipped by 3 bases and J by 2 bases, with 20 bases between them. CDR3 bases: TGTGCCAGCAGTTTTAAAGTTTGGACCGAGGGGCCCTACGAGCAGTACTTC. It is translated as CASSFKVWTEGPYEQYF.

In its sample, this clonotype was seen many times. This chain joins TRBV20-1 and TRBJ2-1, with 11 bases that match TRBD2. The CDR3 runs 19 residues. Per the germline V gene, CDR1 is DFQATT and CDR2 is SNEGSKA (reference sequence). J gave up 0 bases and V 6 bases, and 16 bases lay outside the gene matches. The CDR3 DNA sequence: TGCAGTGCAAGGGGTCCTAGCGGGAGGTCCCTATTCTCCTACAATGAGCAGTTCTTC. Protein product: CSARGPSGRSLFSYNEQFF.

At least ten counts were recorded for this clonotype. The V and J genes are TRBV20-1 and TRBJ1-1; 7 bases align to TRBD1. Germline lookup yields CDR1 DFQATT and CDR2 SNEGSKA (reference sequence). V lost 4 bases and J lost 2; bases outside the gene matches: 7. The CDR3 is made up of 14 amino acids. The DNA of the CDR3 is TGCAGTGCTACGGGACAGAGGGGTAACACTGAAGCTTTCTTT. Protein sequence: CSATGQRGNTEAFF.

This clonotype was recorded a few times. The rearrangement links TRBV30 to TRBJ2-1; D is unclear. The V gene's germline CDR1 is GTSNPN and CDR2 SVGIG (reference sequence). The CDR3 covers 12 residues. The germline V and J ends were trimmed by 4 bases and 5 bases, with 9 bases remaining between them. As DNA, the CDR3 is TGTGCCTGGACGTCCGATAACAATGAGCAGTTCTTC. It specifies CAWTSDNNEQFF.

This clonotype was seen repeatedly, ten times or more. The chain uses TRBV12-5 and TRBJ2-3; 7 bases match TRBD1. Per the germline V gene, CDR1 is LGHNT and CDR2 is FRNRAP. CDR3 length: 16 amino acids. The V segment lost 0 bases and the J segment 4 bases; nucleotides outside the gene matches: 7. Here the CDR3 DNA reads TGTGCTAGTGGTTTGGTACTTGCAGGGGGACCAGATACGCAGTATTTT. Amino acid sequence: CASGLVLAGGPDTQYF. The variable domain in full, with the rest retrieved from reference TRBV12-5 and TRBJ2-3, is DARVTQTPRHKVTEMGQEVTMRCQPILGHNTVFWYRQTMMQGLELLAYFRNRAPLDDSGMPKDRFSAEMPDATLATLKIQPSEPRDSAVYFCASGLVLAGGPDTQYFGPGTRLTVL.

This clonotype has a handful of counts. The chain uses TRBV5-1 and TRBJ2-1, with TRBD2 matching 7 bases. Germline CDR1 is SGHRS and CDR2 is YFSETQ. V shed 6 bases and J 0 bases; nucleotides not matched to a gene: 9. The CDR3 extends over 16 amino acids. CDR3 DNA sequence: TGCGCCAGCACCCCAACTAGCGCGAGCTCCTACAATGAGCAGTTCTTC. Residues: CASTPTSASSYNEQFF.

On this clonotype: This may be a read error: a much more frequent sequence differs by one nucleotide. The CDR3 region has the DNA TGTGCCGCCTCTCCTAGCGGGAGTACGGACACCCAGTACTTC. Amino acids: CAASPSGSTDTQYF. This chain connects TRBV10-3 to TRBJ2-5, with 10 bases fitting TRBD2. There are 14 residues in the CDR3. Per germline, CDR1 ENHRY and CDR2 SYGVKD. Trimming cost V 11 bases and J 8 bases; bases outside gene matches: 14.

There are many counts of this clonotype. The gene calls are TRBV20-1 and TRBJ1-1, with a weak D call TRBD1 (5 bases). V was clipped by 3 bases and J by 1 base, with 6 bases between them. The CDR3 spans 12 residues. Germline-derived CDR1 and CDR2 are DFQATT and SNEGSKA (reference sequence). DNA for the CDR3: TGCAGTGCTAGCCAGGGGAACACTGAAGCTTTCTTT. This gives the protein CSASQGNTEAFF.

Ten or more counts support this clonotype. CDR3 amino acids: CASSADSRGYTF. The CDR3 DNA reads as TGTGCCAGCAGCGCCGACAGTCGAGGCTACACCTTC. The chain links TRBV9 to TRBJ1-2; D may be TRBD1 (5 bases). The V end lost 3 bases, the J end lost 8 bases, and 11 bases lay between the germline ends. The CDR3 has 12 amino acids. CDR1 is SGDLS, CDR2 YYNGEE, per germline. Supplemented by reference TRBV9 and TRBJ1-2, the full variable domain reads DSGVTQTPKHLITATGQRVTLRCSPRSGDLSVYWYQQSLDQGLQFLIQYYNGEERAKGNILERFSAQQFPDLHSELNLSSLELGDSALYFCASSADSRGYTFGSGTRLTVV.

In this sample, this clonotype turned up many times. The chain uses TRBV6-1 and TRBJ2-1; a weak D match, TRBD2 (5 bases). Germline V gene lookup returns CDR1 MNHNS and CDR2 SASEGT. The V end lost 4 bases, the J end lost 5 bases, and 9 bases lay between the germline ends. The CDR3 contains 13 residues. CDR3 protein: CASSVGSNNEQFF. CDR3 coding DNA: TGTGCCAGCAGTGTAGGGAGTAACAATGAGCAGTTCTTC.

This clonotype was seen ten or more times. The CDR3, as DNA: TGTGCCATCAGGAGAAGCTCCTACAATGAGCAGTTCTTC. It is translated as CAIRRSSYNEQFF. The chain joins TRBV10-3 to TRBJ2-1; no reliable D call. Germline loops: CDR1 ENHRY, CDR2 SYGVKD. This CDR3 contains 13 residues. The V and J ends lost 6 bases and 0 bases respectively, with 6 bases between them.